This T cell receptor (beta chain) is drawn from a study of identifying expanded T cells in peripheral blood (dated by TCRdb to between 2018 and 2021). Study-level background: Technical replicates were generated by sequencing separate aliquots of the same genomic DNA pool, with four replicates compared pairwise. Study-wide findings and limitations: Around 1.3 differentially abundant clones were flagged by the binomial model between technical replicates, whereas about 15 and 18 were flagged over around two weeks and four weeks, respectively. For all healthy donors, the variance in clone template counts between two-week samples rose significantly as total template count increased. The authors expected that over much longer intervals, such as months to years, biological variance in healthy repertoires might increase even further. Across all healthy-donor time intervals, the beta-binomial model significantly cut both the number of clones called differentially abundant and the false-positive rate.

TCRbeta CDR3 regions were profiled with the immunoSEQ Assay using bias-controlled multiplex PCR amplification of genomic DNA. The published analysis was carried out like this. The absolute abundance of each unique TCRbeta CDR3 region was quantified after sequences were collapsed and filtered. Differential abundance was assessed using a binomial (Fisher-equivalent) model and a beta-binomial model in which time-dependent variance fitted from healthy donors was added. Clones with fewer than 5 combined templates were removed, and a clone was called differentially abundant if the clone's Benjamini-Hochberg FDR was below 0.01. Using the form v = (b*log(k)+a)^2, the beta-binomial variance was modeled as a function of the total template count across the two samples. The clones in this table, taken by TCRdb from immuneACCESS, are in-frame only. Not every clone is retained; where verified, under half of the shortfall comes from an unresolved V gene, and the cause of the rest is unknown. The DNA gave D and trimming, while V, J and clone size come from that table. For this sample there are 70,000 or so clones; almost 90% appear just once. The ten largest make up more than 2.5% of the sample.

From its cysteine to its phenylalanine, the CDR3 spans 14 amino acids. This entry keeps only the CDR3 DNA: 42 bases, framed from base 1. Relative to germline, V is missing 4 bases and J is missing 2 bases, with 4 bases of the junction outside any gene match. Via the germline V gene, CDR1 is ENHRY and CDR2 SYGVKD. About this clone itself: The specificity of this receptor is unknown. Base quality data are lacking; no much larger clone is found one base away.

No immune events, such as infections, were documented for the healthy donors during the collection period. To calibrate time-dependent variance in a beta-binomial model of T-cell clone differential abundance, blood repertoires from healthy donors were used as a training cohort. There were roughly 10 healthy donors in the training cohort, of whom 3 were female and 7 were male. On average the donors were 43 years old, and their ages spanned roughly 25 to 70 years. Whole blood from each healthy donor was obtained from a commercial supplier and was collected at three time points roughly 13 days apart. Genomic DNA was extracted from unsorted whole blood for immunosequencing.

The sequence was obtained from a person between 18 and 69 years old in good health. The chain employs TRBV10-3 and TRBJ1-2, with 7 bases aligning to TRBD1. What was sequenced was blood. The CDR3 reads as follows: CAISAGQPNYGYTF. DNA sequence: TGTGCCATCAGTGCGGGACAGCCGAACTATGGCTACACCTTC.